The clone carrying this T cell receptor beta chain was counted only a few times. The data were taken from a study of cytomegalovirus exposure and HLA in healthy donors. 13 Jbeta primers and 60 Vbeta primers were used for the PCR. Clones were read by immunoSEQ multiplex PCR, and TCRdb kept only the in-frame ones, dropping some. The profile covers fewer than 100,000 clones, with 78% appearing a single time and over 4% taken by the ten largest. Trimming at V came to 5 bases and at J to 2 bases, leaving 7 bases not matched to a gene. The CDR3 is made up of 15 amino acids. CDR1 is MDHEN, CDR2 SYDVKM, per germline.

V gene TRBV28 combines with J gene TRBJ2-3; 7 bases match TRBD2. Sequenced: PBMCs. This clonotype originated in a woman aged 40 to 49 in good health and CMV-seropositive. The CDR3 region has the DNA TGTGCCAGCAGTCTGGGGGGGGGTATCACAGATACGCAGTATTTT. It codes for CASSLGGGITDTQYF.